This TCR beta chain was recorded in a study of early T cells in non-severe SARS-CoV-2 infection. The wider study: Sequencing was performed on bulk RNA from unsorted whole blood, leaving chains unpaired.

The library protocol tagged individual cDNA molecules with unique molecular identifiers. TCRdb fed the 5' RACE reads into MiXCR, producing one record per CDR3 protein. Of 55,000 to 70,000 distinct CDR3 sequences listed, 4.9% were seen once; the top ten hold approximately 4.9%. Study outcomes and limitations: In VDJdb matching, anti-spike CD8 responses were favored while private and CD4 specificities went missing.

A remark on this clonotype: Antigen specificity is unknown.

The sequenced material came from whole blood. This clonotype was obtained from an adult who was a healthcare worker with PCR-confirmed SARS-CoV-2 infection or an uninfected control (not recorded which).

CDR3 DNA sequence: TGTGCCAGCAGCTTAGTAAGGACTAGCGAAGTTCAGTACTTC. Protein: CASSLVRTSEVQYF. The rearrangement joins TRBV11-1 to TRBJ2-4; TRBD2 matches 9 bases. The ends lost 1 base at V and 11 bases at J; junction bases unmatched: 6. The CDR3 totals 14 residues. Germline CDR1 SGHAT, CDR2 FQDESV (reference sequence).